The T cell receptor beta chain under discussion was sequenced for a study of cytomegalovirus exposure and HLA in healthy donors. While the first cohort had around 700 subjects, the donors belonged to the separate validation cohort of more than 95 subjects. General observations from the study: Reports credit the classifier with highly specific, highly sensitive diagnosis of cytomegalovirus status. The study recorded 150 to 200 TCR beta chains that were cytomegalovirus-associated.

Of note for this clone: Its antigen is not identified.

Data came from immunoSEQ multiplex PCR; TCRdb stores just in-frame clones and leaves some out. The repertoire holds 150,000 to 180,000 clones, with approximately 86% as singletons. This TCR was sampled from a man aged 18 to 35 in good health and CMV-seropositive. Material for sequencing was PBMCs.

The chain's CDR3 is CASSLGNAGSQETQYF. The CDR3 nucleotides are TGTGCCAGCAGCTTGGGAAATGCGGGGTCCCAAGAGACCCAGTACTTC. V and J are TRBV5-6 and TRBJ2-5; a weak D match, TRBD2 (6 bases). The germline V gene encodes CDR1 SGHDT and CDR2 YYEEEE. Trimming took 0 bases from V and 1 from J, leaving 13 bases between them. This CDR3 is 16 amino acids long.